This T cell receptor beta chain was sequenced during a study of siplizumab effects on memory and regulatory T cells (dated 2019 in TCRdb). Study-wide context: The effect of the anti-CD2 antibody siplizumab on alloreactive T-cell subsets was examined in allogeneic mixed lymphocyte reactions constructed from human PBMCs.

In a few donor pairs, further sequencing was done on unstimulated CD8+ naive, CD4+ memory, CD8+ TEMRA, CD4+ naive and CD8+ effector memory subsets. Sorted unstimulated T cells and proliferating T cells recovered from mixed lymphocyte reactions were subjected to TCRbeta CDR3 sequencing. Fresh whole blood from more than 9 HLA-typed healthy donors served as the source for isolating PBMCs. Library generation was performed with the immunoSEQ multiplex PCR assay. About 10^5 TCR templates per sample were assayed by the deep sequencing platform. Genomic DNA extracted from sorted T cells was used for TCRbeta CDR3 sequencing. On the study's bioinformatics: The R programming language was used for clonal analysis of the TCRbeta CDR3 data. Comparing unstimulated samples against CFSE-low samples taken after the reaction was how alloreactive CD4+ and CD8+ clones were defined. Regulatory or non-regulatory origin was assigned to alloreactive CD4+ clones by matching of sequences to sorted unstimulated Treg and non-Treg repertoires. The clones in this table, taken by TCRdb from immuneACCESS, are in-frame only. Not every clone is retained; where verified, under half of the shortfall comes from an unresolved V gene, and the cause of the rest is unknown. V and J calls and clone size follow that table, whereas D and trimming were derived from the DNA. The sample table holds tens of thousands of clones, of which around 96% were seen once. The ten largest make up about 0.095% of the sample.

Notes on this clone: The antigen it binds to is not known. The record has no base qualities; no much larger clone is one base away.

The investigation overall reported the following: A naive or memory phenotype could not be assigned to roughly 75-95% of proliferating CD4+ or CD8+ clones. Compared with memory T cells, unstimulated naive T cells appeared more diverse, and naive cells seemed to make a substantial contribution to the alloresponse. Because sequences below about 10^-5 frequency were poorly captured, only a minor fraction of alloreactive clones could be mapped to unstimulated subsets. Whether proliferating Tregs from siplizumab cultures actually had suppressive function was not functionally confirmed. In reactions with siplizumab, an average of roughly 69% of mappable alloreactive CD4+ clones were Treg-derived, compared with 25% to 30% in control reactions. The cumulative frequency of alloreactive sequences traceable to unstimulated CD4+ memory T cells was significantly reduced by siplizumab.

The CDR3 holds 11 amino acids from the cysteine to the phenylalanine. The only DNA kept is the CDR3, 33 bases in frame from the first base. CDR1 and CDR2, looked up from the germline V gene (reference sequence), are DFQATT and SNEGSKA. V loses 6 bases of germline sequence and J loses 7 bases, and the interval between the two ends is 13 bases. Sequenced sample: naive CD8+ T cells sorted from blood. Explained via the paper, the cell subset or site label denotes: unstimulated naive T cells. This sequence originates from a human donor in good health. This sequence uses TRBV20-1 and TRBJ2-7, with no D gene named confidently. The bases are TGCAGTGCAACGCTCCAAGGGGAGCAGTACTTC. It is translated as CSATLQGEQYF.